Presented here are 7 T cell receptor beta chains from one specimen sequenced in a study of tumor and adjacent non-tumor tissue in lung cancer. RNA was extracted from bulk tissue without any cell sorting. More than 3 cm separated this lung sample from the edge of the tumor. Three rounds of nested PCR, following a modified ARM-PCR protocol, produced the TCRbeta library. One entry per CDR3 protein results from TCRdb running MiXCR on the multiplex PCR reads. The sample holds tens of thousands of distinct CDR3 sequences, 76% seen once. Sequencing was performed on distant non-tumor lung tissue. Every receptor here comes from a man in his 70s with non-small cell lung cancer.

The chain combines TRBV28 with TRBJ2-4; 7 positions agree with TRBD1. In germline, CDR1 is MDHEN, CDR2 SYDVKM. V was clipped by 4 bases and J by 9 bases; unmatched bases: 3. The CDR3 has 12 amino acids. The CDR3 loop is CASSYRGIIQYF. The DNA of the CDR3 is TGTGCCAGCAGTTACAGGGGAATCATTCAGTACTTC.

On this clonotype: One end of the junction is discordant with germline, which a read error may explain. The rearrangement links TRBV6-1 to TRBJ2-5; tentatively, D is TRBD2 (5 bases). Germline CDR1 MNHNS, CDR2 SASEGT. This CDR3 spans 13 amino acids. The CDR3 coding sequence is TGTGACAGCAGTGAGACATGGAGGGAGACCCAGTACTTC. It codes for CDSSETWRETQYF.

CDR3 in amino acids: CASSVLAGISYEQFF. The DNA of the CDR3 is TGTGCCAGCAGTGTATTAGCGGGAATATCATATGAGCAGTTCTTC. J is TRBJ2-1 and V is TRBV6-1; 8 bases are shared with TRBD2. V gave up 4 bases and J gave up 8 bases; unmatched junction bases: 10. The germline V gene has CDR1 MNHNS and CDR2 SASEGT. The CDR3 runs to 15 residues.

The chain has TRBV10-1 and TRBJ2-1; possible D gene TRBD1, 5 bases. Trimming cost V 3 bases and J 6 bases, with 9 bases left between them. The CDR3 is made up of 13 amino acids. Germline lookup yields CDR1 WNHNN and CDR2 SYGVQD (reference sequence). CDR3 residues: CASSEQVGNEQFF. Written as DNA, the CDR3 is TGCGCCAGCAGTGAACAGGTGGGCAATGAGCAGTTCTTC.

The rearrangement links TRBV6-5 to TRBJ1-2; D perhaps matches TRBD1 (5 bases). The CDR3 is 16 amino acids. V was pared by 10 bases and J by 6 bases, with 27 bases between. Germline CDR1 and CDR2: MNHEY and SVGAGI. The CDR3 loop is CANIGTQWGGRDGYTF. For the CDR3, the DNA is TGTGCCAACATTGGAACTCAATGGGGGGGTCGCGATGGCTACACCTTC.

On this clonotype: Because it lacks the conserved phenylalanine or tryptophan at the end, this CDR3 is likely a read error. V and J are TRBV29-1 and TRBJ2-7; 8 positions match TRBD1. V lost 0 bases to trimming and J lost 5 bases; unmatched junction nucleotides: 6. The germline gives CDR1 SQVTM, CDR2 ANQGSEA. The CDR3 loop spans 14 amino acids. CDR3 region: CSVEDWLTGDEQYI. CDR3 DNA: TGCAGCGTTGAAGATTGGCTGACAGGGGACGAGCAGTACATC.

Only a few counts were recorded for this clonotype. CDR3 region: CASSGDANKQYF. CDR3 bases: TGTGCCAGCTCGGGGGATGCAAATAAGCAGTATTTT. The chain has TRBV7-9 and TRBJ2-3, with D tentatively TRBD2 (6 bases). V was clipped by 8 bases and J by 11 bases, with 17 bases between them. Germline assignment: CDR1 SEHNR and CDR2 FQNEAQ (reference sequence). This CDR3 comprises 12 residues.